This T cell receptor (beta chain) derives from a study of T cell changes during pregnancy in multiple sclerosis. TCRdb's table, derived via immunoSEQ multiplex PCR, lists solely in-frame clones and lacks some. The sample comprises some 44,000 clones, around 90% of which are singletons, and approximately 1.2% rests with the top ten. Germline V gene sequence: CDR1 SGHTA, CDR2 FQGNSA. The ends were cut back, 1 base at V and 5 bases at J, with 8 bases in the middle. The CDR3 spans 14 residues. The source was CD4+ T cells from peripheral blood mononuclear cells, collected in the second trimester of pregnancy. The clonotype originates from a female donor with multiple sclerosis, enrolled in a pregnancy study. The chain has TRBV7-2 and TRBJ2-2; D uncertain. The CDR3: CASSLVFVTGELFF. CDR3 nucleotides: TGTGCCAGCAGCTTAGTGTTCGTAACCGGGGAGCTGTTTTTT.